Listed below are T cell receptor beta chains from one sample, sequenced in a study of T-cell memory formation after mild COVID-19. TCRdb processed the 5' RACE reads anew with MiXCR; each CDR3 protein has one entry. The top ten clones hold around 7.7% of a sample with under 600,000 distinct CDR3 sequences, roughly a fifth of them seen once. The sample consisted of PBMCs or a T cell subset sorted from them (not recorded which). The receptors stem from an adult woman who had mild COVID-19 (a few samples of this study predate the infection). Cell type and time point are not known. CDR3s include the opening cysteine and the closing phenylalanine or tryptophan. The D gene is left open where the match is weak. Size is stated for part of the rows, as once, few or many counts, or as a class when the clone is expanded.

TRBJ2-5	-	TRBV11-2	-	CASRGPTGEETQYF	TGTGCCAGCAGAGGTCCTACGGGAGAGGAGACCCAGTACTTC
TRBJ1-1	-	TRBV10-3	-	CAISEYAGLNTEAFF	TGTGCCATCAGTGAGTACGCAGGCCTGAACACTGAAGCTTTCTTT
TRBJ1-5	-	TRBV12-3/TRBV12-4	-	CASSVRGGGHSNQPQHF	TGTGCCAGCAGTGTAAGGGGCGGAGGACATAGCAATCAGCCCCAGCATTTT
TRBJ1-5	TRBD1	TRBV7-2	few	CAVGTGGIQPQHF	TGTGCCGTGGGGACAGGGGGTATTCAGCCCCAGCATTTT
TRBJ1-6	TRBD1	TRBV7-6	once	CASSLVEDRARPGPNSPLHF	TGTGCCAGCAGCTTAGTGGAGGACAGGGCGCGCCCTGGCCCCAATTCACCCCTCCACTTT
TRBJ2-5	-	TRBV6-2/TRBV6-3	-	CASSYYSRETQYF	TGTGCCAGCAGTTATTATAGCCGAGAGACCCAGTACTTC
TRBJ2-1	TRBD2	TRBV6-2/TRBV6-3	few	CASSLAGVSTEQFF	TGTGCCAGCAGTTTAGCGGGAGTATCCACTGAGCAGTTCTTC
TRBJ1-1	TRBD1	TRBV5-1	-	CASSIQGQEAFF	TGCGCCAGCAGCATACAGGGGCAGGAAGCTTTCTTT
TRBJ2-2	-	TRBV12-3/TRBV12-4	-	CASSYGGWSLNTGELFF	TGTGCCAGCAGTTATGGCGGTTGGTCTCTGAACACCGGGGAGCTGTTTTTT
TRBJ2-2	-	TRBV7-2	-	CASSFSSVGELFF	TGTGCCAGCAGCTTCTCTAGCGTGGGGGAGCTGTTTTTT
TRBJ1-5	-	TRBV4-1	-	CASSQARFSGRNNQPQHF	TGCGCCAGCAGCCAAGCTCGGTTTTCGGGACGGAACAATCAGCCCCAGCATTTT
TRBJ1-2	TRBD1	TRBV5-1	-	CASSQWDRGHGYTF	TGCGCCAGCAGCCAATGGGACAGGGGGCATGGCTACACCTTC
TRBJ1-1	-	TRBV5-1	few	CASSFGRRQTNTEAFF	TGCGCCAGCAGCTTCGGCCGTCGGCAGACGAACACTGAAGCTTTCTTT
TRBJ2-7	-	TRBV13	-	CASSSRGSPQNRDEQYF	TGTGCCAGCAGCTCCCGTGGGTCCCCACAAAACAGGGACGAGCAGTACTTC
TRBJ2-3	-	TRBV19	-	CASSTYLGSTDTQYF	TGTGCCAGTAGTACCTACCTTGGATCCACAGATACGCAGTATTTT
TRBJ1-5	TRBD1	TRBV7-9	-	CASSPAGTGRPNQPQHF	TGTGCCAGCAGCCCGGCCGGGACAGGGAGGCCCAATCAGCCCCAGCATTTT
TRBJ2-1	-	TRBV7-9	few	CASSFGAVTYNEQFF	TGTGCCAGCAGCTTTGGGGCGGTAACCTACAATGAGCAGTTCTTC
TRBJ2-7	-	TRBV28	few	CASSFAYSGEQYF	TGTGCCAGCAGTTTTGCATATTCGGGGGAGCAGTACTTC
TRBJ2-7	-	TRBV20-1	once	CSASPPGLSYEQYF	TGCAGTGCTAGCCCCCCGGGACTCTCCTACGAGCAGTACTTC
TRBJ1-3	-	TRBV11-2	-	CASSSLKPSGENTIYF	TGTGCCAGCAGCTCACTTAAACCATCGGGGGAAAACACCATATATTTT
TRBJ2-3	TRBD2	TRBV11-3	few	CASSSPGLAGGRGTQYF	TGTGCCAGCAGCTCCCCTGGACTAGCGGGGGGTCGGGGTACGCAGTATTTT
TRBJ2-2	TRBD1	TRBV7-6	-	CASSLAQGVNTGELFF	TGTGCCAGCAGCTTAGCACAGGGGGTTAACACCGGGGAGCTGTTTTTT
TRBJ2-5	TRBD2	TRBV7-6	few	CASSPGTSGSGGGTQYF	TGTGCCAGCAGCCCCGGGACTAGCGGGAGTGGGGGGGGGACCCAGTACTTC
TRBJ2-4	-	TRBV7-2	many	CASSLLGGLPKNIQYF	TGTGCCAGCAGCTTATTGGGGGGCTTACCCAAAAACATTCAGTACTTC
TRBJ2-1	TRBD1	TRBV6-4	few	CASSEKTGASNEQFF	TGTGCCAGCAGTGAGAAGACAGGGGCGAGCAATGAGCAGTTCTTC
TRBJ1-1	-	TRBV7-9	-	CASSLVFAGNTEAFF	TGTGCCAGCAGCTTAGTTTTTGCGGGGAACACTGAAGCTTTCTTT
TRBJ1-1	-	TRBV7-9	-	CASRFPGGGPEAFF	TGTGCCAGCAGATTCCCCGGTGGGGGACCTGAAGCTTTCTTT
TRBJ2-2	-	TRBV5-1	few	CASSRDGLMTGELFF	TGCGCCAGTTCTCGGGATGGCCTCATGACCGGGGAGCTGTTTTTT
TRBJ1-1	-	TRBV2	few	CASSKKLGEAFF	TGTGCCAGCAGTAAAAAACTGGGTGAAGCTTTCTTT
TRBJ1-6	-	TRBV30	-	CAWSVWSRGAISPLHF	TGTGCCTGGAGTGTATGGTCCCGAGGAGCTATTTCACCCCTCCACTTT
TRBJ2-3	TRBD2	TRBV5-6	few	CASTTLAGGLTDTQYF	TGTGCCAGCACCACACTAGCGGGGGGGCTGACAGATACGCAGTATTTT
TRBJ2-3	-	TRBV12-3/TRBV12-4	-	CASSTGFHTQYF	TGTGCCAGCAGTACAGGGTTCCATACGCAGTATTTT
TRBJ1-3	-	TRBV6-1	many	CASRVSSGNTIYF	TGTGCCAGCAGAGTTAGCTCTGGAAACACCATATATTTT
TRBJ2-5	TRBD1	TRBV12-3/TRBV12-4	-	CASSLAGTGGQETQYF	TGTGCCAGCAGTTTAGCAGGGACAGGGGGCCAAGAGACCCAGTACTTC
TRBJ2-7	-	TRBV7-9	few	CASTGGGISYEQYF	TGTGCCAGCACAGGGGGAGGCATCTCCTACGAGCAGTACTTC
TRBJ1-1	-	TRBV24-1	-	CATSPSGQGDTEAFF	TGTGCCACCAGTCCATCGGGGCAAGGGGACACTGAAGCTTTCTTT
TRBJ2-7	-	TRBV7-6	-	CASSTRGWGDEQYF	TGTGCCAGCAGCACCCGAGGGTGGGGTGACGAGCAGTACTTC
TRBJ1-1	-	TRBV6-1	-	CASSPPGATNTEAFF	TGTGCCAGCAGTCCTCCTGGGGCCACGAACACTGAAGCTTTCTTT
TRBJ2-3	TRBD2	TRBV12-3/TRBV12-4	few	CASSLTASGRDTQYF	TGTGCCAGCAGTTTAACGGCTAGCGGGAGGGATACGCAGTATTTT
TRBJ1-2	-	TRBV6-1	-	CASSRGDTQEGYTF	TGTGCCAGCTCCCGCGGGGACACCCAAGAGGGCTACACCTTC